This entry describes one TCR beta chain. CDR3 size: 14 residues. The J segment lost 7 bases and the V segment lost 4 bases, leaving 6 bases of the junction unmatched. From germline, CDR1 is LGHDT and CDR2 YNNKEL (reference sequence). The source of the sample is a study of blood T cell repertoires in COVID-19. Study overall: Nucleic acid was either cDNA or gDNA, and it came from T cells, B-cell-depleted T cells, or PBMCs.

In the original processing: Using reference gene primer amplification, nucleated cell counts were estimated. TCRdb keeps only in-frame clones here, not all; method: immunoSEQ multiplex PCR. Clone size and V and J calls were adopted from that table, with D and trimming inferred from the DNA. The sample shows around 240,000 clones, approximately 84% of them seen only once. This receptor was identified in a woman aged 80 or older with acute or convalescent COVID-19. The sequenced material came from peripheral blood. J is TRBJ2-5 and V is TRBV3-1 (or the pseudogene TRBV3-2); TRBD2 agrees at 10 bases. This CDR3 is CASSPGTSVGTQYF. The CDR3 DNA reads TGTGCCAGCAGCCCTGGGACTAGCGTTGGGACCCAGTACTTC.